One and the same sample provided the 17 T cell receptor beta chains below, sequenced in a study of T cell responses to AZD1222 COVID-19 vaccine. Method: immunoSEQ multiplex PCR; TCRdb's copy keeps in-frame clones and lacks some. The sample consists of around 160,000 clones, about 81% of them appearing once. This specimen consisted of peripheral blood, obtained on day 0 of MenACWY control vaccination. The origin of the receptors is an adult in good health.

The chain has TRBV5-4 and TRBJ2-7; 9 bases agree with TRBD2. From germline, CDR1 is SGHNT and CDR2 YYREEE (reference sequence). CDR3 length: 14 amino acids. The V and J ends lost 4 bases and 5 bases, in that order; junction bases with no gene match: 7. The CDR3 DNA follows: TGTGCCAGCAGCGTGCCAGCGGGGGGTGACGAGCAGTACTTC. It codes for CASSVPAGGDEQYF.

This rearrangement joins TRBV6-2 or TRBV6-3 to TRBJ2-2; 9 bases align to TRBD2. The V gene end was trimmed by 5 bases and the J gene end by 4 bases; junction bases not matched to a gene: 11. The length of the CDR3 is 17 residues. Germline CDR1 and CDR2: MNHEY and SVGEGT. CDR3 sequence (DNA): TGTGCCAGCAGTGGCGGGAGGGGAATAGTAAGCACCGGGGAGCTGTTTTTT. It encodes CASSGGRGIVSTGELFF.

The gene calls are TRBV15 and TRBJ1-5; D possibly corresponds to TRBD1 (5 bases). Germline V lookup: CDR1 LNHNV, CDR2 YYDKDF (reference sequence). There are 17 residues in the CDR3. V lost 1 base and J lost 3, with 16 bases in between. CDR3 amino acids: CATSRGTGTSFNQPQHF. CDR3 DNA sequence: TGTGCCACCAGCAGAGGGACCGGGACCTCCTTCAATCAGCCCCAGCATTTT.

V and J are TRBV19 and TRBJ2-7, with TRBD1 matching over 9 bases. V trimming: 6 bases; J trimming: 5 bases; junction bases outside the gene matches: 2. The CDR3 is made up of 12 amino acids. The germline gives CDR1 LNHDA, CDR2 SQIVND (reference sequence). Here the CDR3 reads CASRDRGHEQYF. CDR3 nucleotides: TGTGCCAGTAGGGACAGGGGCCACGAGCAGTACTTC. Full variable domain (remainder filled in from reference TRBV19 and TRBJ2-7): DGGITQSPKYLFRKEGQNVTLSCEQNLNHDAMYWYRQDPGQGLRLIYYSQIVNDFQKGDIAEGYSVSREKKESFPLTVTSAQKNPTAFYLCASRDRGHEQYFGPGTRLTVT.

The chain recombines TRBV18 with TRBJ1-2; TRBD1 aligns across 10 bases. V was pared by 5 bases and J by 3 bases, with 6 bases of the junction left unmatched. The CDR3 extends over 15 amino acids. Per germline, CDR1 KGHSH and CDR2 LQKENI. The CDR3 region is CASSIGTGADYGYTF. CDR3 in DNA: TGTGCCAGCTCAATCGGGACAGGGGCAGACTATGGCTACACCTTC. Using reference TRBV18 and TRBJ1-2 for the parts outside the CDR3, the full variable domain is NAGVMQNPRHLVRRRGQEARLRCSPMKGHSHVYWYRQLPEEGLKFMVYLQKENIIDESGMPKERFSAEFPKEGPSILRIQQVVRGDSAAYFCASSIGTGADYGYTFGSGTRLTVV.

The V and J genes are TRBV6-6 and TRBJ1-2, with D possibly being TRBD1 (6 bases). The V gene's germline CDR1 is MNHNY and CDR2 SVGAGI (reference sequence). V was pared by 7 bases and J by 7 bases, with 19 bases between. CDR3 length equals 14 residues. CDR3 sequence reads: CASTSNGGRSGYTF. Written as DNA, the CDR3 is TGTGCCAGCACCTCTAACGGGGGGCGGAGTGGCTACACCTTC.

The chain joins TRBV11-2 to TRBJ2-5; no definite D call. This CDR3 has 14 amino acids. Trimming shortened V by 1 base and J by 3 bases, and 9 bases separated the two germline ends. CDR1 SGHAT and CDR2 FQNNGV come from the germline V gene. The CDR3 loop is CASSLGNGEETQYF. The CDR3 DNA reads TGTGCCAGCAGCTTAGGGAATGGAGAAGAGACCCAGTACTTC.

The rearrangement joins TRBV4-1 to TRBJ2-7; a weak D match, TRBD2 (6 bases). The CDR3 contains 15 residues. Germline CDR1 is MGHRA and CDR2 is YSYEKL. Trimming stripped 3 bases from V and 1 base from J, with 13 bases between. The DNA for the CDR3 is TGCGCCAGCAGCCAGGCTCCGGGACTGTCCTACGAGCAGTACTTC. Its translation: CASSQAPGLSYEQYF.

The V gene is TRBV7-3, the J gene TRBJ2-2; 9 nucleotides match TRBD2. CDR1 and CDR2 (germline): SGHTA, FQGTGA. This CDR3 contains 16 residues. V was pared by 5 bases and J by 4 bases, with 8 bases of the junction left unmatched. The CDR3 region has the DNA TGTGCCAGCAGCCCCCAAGCGGGGGGCTTCACCGGGGAGCTGTTTTTT. It translates to CASSPQAGGFTGELFF.

The V gene is TRBV7-9, the J gene TRBJ2-1, with 11 bases that match TRBD2. Germline assignment: CDR1 SEHNR and CDR2 FQNEAQ (reference sequence). The trim removed 0 bases at V and 10 bases at J, leaving 5 bases unmatched. The CDR3 has 15 amino acids. Here the CDR3 reads CASSLATSGAGEQFF. The CDR3 DNA reads TGTGCCAGCAGCTTAGCGACTAGCGGGGCCGGGGAGCAGTTCTTC. The full variable domain, rest sourced from reference TRBV7-9 and TRBJ2-1, is DTGVSQNPRHKITKRGQNVTFRCDPISEHNRLYWYRQTLGQGPEFLTYFQNEAQLEKSRLLSDRFSAERPKGSFSTLEIQRTEQGDSAMYLCASSLATSGAGEQFFGPGTRLTVL.

J is TRBJ1-3 and V is TRBV5-6; D might be TRBD1 (5 bases). The CDR3 loop spans 16 amino acids. From germline, CDR1 is SGHDT and CDR2 YYEEEE. The V end was cut by 6 bases, the J end by 0 bases, with 16 bases between. The CDR3 loop reads CASTTYRLDSGNTIYF. CDR3 coding DNA: TGTGCCAGCACTACTTACAGGTTGGACTCTGGAAACACCATATATTTT. Supplemented by reference TRBV5-6 and TRBJ1-3, the full variable domain reads DAGVTQSPTHLIKTRGQQVTLRCSPKSGHDTVSWYQQALGQGPQFIFQYYEEEERQRGNFPDRFSGHQFPNYSSELNVNALLLGDSALYLCASTTYRLDSGNTIYFGEGSWLTVV.

This rearrangement joins TRBV7-7 to TRBJ2-3, with 8 bases fitting TRBD1. V gave up 4 bases and J gave up 2 bases; unmatched junction bases: 5. This CDR3 comprises 15 residues. Per the germline V gene, CDR1 is SSHAT and CDR2 is FNYEAQ (reference sequence). For the CDR3, the DNA is TGTGCCAGCAGCTCCGGACAGGGAAACACAGATACGCAGTATTTT. Amino acids: CASSSGQGNTDTQYF.

In its sample, this clone was seen a few times. The chain recombines TRBV9 with TRBJ2-7; weak D call: TRBD2 (6 bases). The CDR3 sequence is 15 residues long. V was cut by 0 bases and J by 0 bases, with 10 bases left in between. Germline assignment: CDR1 SGDLS and CDR2 YYNGEE. CDR3 region: CASSVEETSSYEQYF. The CDR3 region has the DNA TGTGCCAGCAGCGTAGAAGAGACTAGCTCCTACGAGCAGTACTTC.

The CDR3 loop is CASSGQLNSPLHF. DNA for the CDR3: TGTGCCAGCAGCGGACAGCTCAATTCACCCCTCCACTTT. J is TRBJ1-6 and V is TRBV7-9; a weak D match, TRBD1 (6 bases). V lost 5 bases to trimming and J lost 7 bases, with 9 bases between them. The CDR3 contains 13 residues. Germline-derived CDR1 and CDR2 are SEHNR and FQNEAQ (reference sequence).

The V call is TRBV4-1, the J call TRBJ1-4, with 10 bases matching TRBD1. The CDR3 covers 15 residues. Germline CDR1 MGHRA, CDR2 YSYEKL. Trimming removed 2 bases from V and 6 bases from J; junction bases left unmatched: 3. The CDR3 bases are TGCGCCAGCAGCCAACCGGGACAGGGGTATGAAAAACTGTTTTTT. This codes for CASSQPGQGYEKLFF.

The V gene is TRBV30, the J gene TRBJ2-5; D assignment may be TRBD1 or TRBD2 (5 bases each). Trimming stripped 4 bases from V and 4 bases from J, with 13 bases between. Germline V gene sequence: CDR1 GTSNPN, CDR2 SVGIG (reference sequence). CDR3 size: 13 residues. The CDR3 protein is CAWNMVRGETQYF. For the CDR3, the DNA is TGTGCCTGGAATATGGTGAGGGGAGAGACCCAGTACTTC.

This rearrangement joins TRBV5-5 to TRBJ2-1; no reliable D call. With 2 bases removed from V and 2 bases from J, the gap between germline ends came to 11 bases. The CDR3 extends over 15 amino acids. Germline CDR1 and CDR2: SGHKS and YYEKEE (reference sequence). The CDR3 spells CASSLGRTTYNEQFF. For the CDR3, the DNA is TGTGCCAGCAGCTTAGGACGGACCACCTACAATGAGCAGTTCTTC.